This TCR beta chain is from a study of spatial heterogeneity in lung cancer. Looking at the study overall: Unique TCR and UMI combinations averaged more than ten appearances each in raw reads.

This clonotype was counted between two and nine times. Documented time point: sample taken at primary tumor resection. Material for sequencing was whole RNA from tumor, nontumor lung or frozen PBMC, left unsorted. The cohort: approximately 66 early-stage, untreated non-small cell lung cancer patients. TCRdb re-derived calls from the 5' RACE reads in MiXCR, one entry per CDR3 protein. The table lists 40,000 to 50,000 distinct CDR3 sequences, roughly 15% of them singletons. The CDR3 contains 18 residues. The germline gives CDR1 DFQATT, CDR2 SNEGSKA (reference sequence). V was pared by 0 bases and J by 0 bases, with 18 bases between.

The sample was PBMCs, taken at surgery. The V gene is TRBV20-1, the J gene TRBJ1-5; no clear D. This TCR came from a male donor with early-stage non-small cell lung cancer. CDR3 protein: CSARDATEQFYSNQPQHF. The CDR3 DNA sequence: TGCAGTGCTAGAGATGCAACAGAACAATTTTATAGCAATCAGCCCCAGCATTTT.